This entry lists 27 T cell receptor beta chains sequenced from one sample in a study of OX40 agonist ivuxolimab in advanced cancers. The assay was immunoSEQ multiplex PCR, and TCRdb's table has in-frame clones only and misses some. Here the sample spans under 60,000 clones, roughly 94% being singletons. The material was CD4+ or CD8+ T cells sorted from blood, obtained in a trial of the OX40 agonist ivuxolimab. These receptor sequences come from an adult with an advanced solid tumor such as melanoma, head and neck, liver or kidney cancer.

The chain links TRBV19 to TRBJ2-2; possibly TRBD2 for D (6 bases). CDR3 length: 15 amino acids. V gave up 7 bases and J gave up 1 base, with 13 bases separating them. Germline CDR1 LNHDA, CDR2 SQIVND (reference sequence). The CDR3 sequence: CASTLIAENTGELFF. CDR3 nucleotide sequence: TGTGCCAGTACACTGATAGCGGAGAACACCGGGGAGCTGTTTTTT.

The chain uses TRBV27 and TRBJ2-7; D may correspond to TRBD1 or TRBD2 (6 bases each). Looked up from germline, CDR1 is MNHEY and CDR2 is SMNVEV (reference sequence). The CDR3 has 15 amino acids. Between the trimmed V and J ends, which lost 2 bases and 8 bases, there was a span of 19 bases. As DNA, the CDR3 is TGTGCCAGCAGTTTAATGGTGGCCTCGGGGGCTAAGCAGTACTTC. Protein sequence: CASSLMVASGAKQYF.

The chain recombines TRBV9 with TRBJ2-7, with 7 bases lining up with TRBD1. The CDR3 runs 14 residues. The junction had 5 bases not matched to a gene; V was cut back by 3 bases and J by 2 bases. CDR1 and CDR2 from the germline V gene are SGDLS and YYNGEE. The CDR3 here is CASSGGTAAYEQYF. CDR3 in DNA: TGTGCCAGCAGCGGAGGGACAGCAGCCTACGAGCAGTACTTC.

The chain has TRBV6-6 and TRBJ2-1; no clear D gene. V lost 2 bases and J lost 0, with 11 bases in between. Germline V CDR1 and CDR2: MNHNY, SVGAGI (reference sequence). CDR3 length equals 16 residues. The CDR3, as DNA: TGTGCCAGCAGTTACCCCCAGTTAAGCTCCTACAATGAGCAGTTCTTC. Translated: CASSYPQLSSYNEQFF.

The gene calls are TRBV21-1 and TRBJ2-7. TRBV21-1 is termed a pseudogene. This CDR3 comprises 15 residues. CDR3 DNA sequence: TGTGCCAGCGTTCTAATCCCGGTACAGGGACTCGAGCAGTACTTC. This codes for CASVLIPVQGLEQYF.

The rearrangement uses TRBV9 and TRBJ2-5; no clear D gene. V lost 2 bases, J lost 5 bases, and 13 bases lay in between. Germline values: CDR1 SGDLS, CDR2 YYNGEE. The CDR3 runs 14 residues. The CDR3 DNA is TGTGCCAGCAGCGTCGACGGCCTCCCGGAGACCCAGTACTTC. Amino acids: CASSVDGLPETQYF. Complete variable domain (other parts from reference TRBV9 and TRBJ2-5): DSGVTQTPKHLITATGQRVTLRCSPRSGDLSVYWYQQSLDQGLQFLIQYYNGEERAKGNILERFSAQQFPDLHSELNLSSLELGDSALYFCASSVDGLPETQYFGPGTRLLVL.

This sequence joins TRBV11-1 and TRBJ2-3; D is possibly TRBD1 (8 bases). Germline-derived CDR1 and CDR2 are SGHAT and FQDESV (reference sequence). This CDR3 contains 15 residues. The V end was cut by 5 bases, the J end by 6 bases, with 18 bases between. CDR3 nucleotide sequence: TGTGCCAGCAGCCAAACCCACAGGGGGGGGGATACGCAGTATTTT. This sequence encodes CASSQTHRGGDTQYF.

This chain joins TRBV10-3 and TRBJ2-7; D may be TRBD1 or TRBD2 (5 bases each). Trimming took off 10 bases at V and 5 bases at J, with 21 bases between the two ends. Germline V gene data show CDR1 as ENHRY and CDR2 as SYGVKD. The CDR3 consists of 14 residues. The CDR3 DNA reads as TGTGCCAGCACCTACCGGGACCCCGCAAACGAGCAGTACTTC. Its protein product is CASTYRDPANEQYF.

This clone showed up just once. The chain's CDR3 is CASNPSGSGNEQFF. The CDR3 bases are TGTGCCAGCAACCCTAGCGGGAGTGGGAATGAGCAGTTCTTC. V gene TRBV9 combines with J gene TRBJ2-1, with 10 nucleotides matching TRBD2. The J segment lost 7 bases and the V segment lost 6 bases, leaving 7 bases of the junction unmatched. The germline V gene encodes CDR1 SGDLS and CDR2 YYNGEE. The CDR3 sequence is 14 residues long.

CDR3 in amino acids: CASSGLAGSETQYF. CDR3 DNA: TGTGCCAGTAGTGGACTAGCGGGATCAGAGACCCAGTACTTC. The chain uses TRBV19 and TRBJ2-5, with 12 bases aligning to TRBD2. V was pared by 5 bases and J by 4 bases, with 2 bases of the junction left unmatched. Germline CDR1 LNHDA, CDR2 SQIVND (reference sequence). The CDR3 runs to 14 residues.

The chain couples TRBV28 to TRBJ1-1; D not certain. The CDR3 has 13 residues. Trimming took off 1 base at V and 0 bases at J, with 3 bases between the two ends. The germline V gene has CDR1 MDHEN and CDR2 SYDVKM. The CDR3 is CASSLSLNTEAFF. The CDR3 nucleotides read TGTGCCAGCAGTTTATCCCTGAACACTGAAGCTTTCTTT.

This chain links TRBV6-4 with TRBJ1-5; D is ambiguous. The CDR3 length is 12 residues. The V gene lost 11 bases and the J gene lost 1 base, with 9 bases spanning the gap. Looked up from germline, CDR1 is MRHNA and CDR2 is SNTAGT. This CDR3 reads CASHQSNQPQHF. Here the CDR3 DNA reads TGTGCCTCACACCAGAGCAATCAGCCCCAGCATTTT.

The rearrangement joins TRBV6-1 to TRBJ2-1; 9 bases are shared with TRBD2. Per germline, CDR1 MNHNS and CDR2 SASEGT. After removal of 2 bases from V and 12 bases from J, the junction contained 11 bases not matched to a gene. The CDR3 sequence is 15 residues long. This chain's CDR3 is CASSEWRLAGRVQFF. DNA of the CDR3: TGTGCCAGCAGTGAATGGCGCCTAGCGGGGAGGGTGCAGTTCTTC.

The table lists this clone with a count of one. The genes are TRBV5-1 and TRBJ2-7, with unresolved D. Germline CDR1 reads SGHRS; CDR2 reads YFSETQ. The CDR3 contains 13 residues. V was shortened by 0 bases and J by 7 bases, with 11 bases between the two germline ends. CDR3 bases: TGCGCCAGCAGCTTGGCTCCTGACGGGGAGCAGTACTTC. Translating it yields CASSLAPDGEQYF.

This clone has just one count. V and J are TRBV5-6 and TRBJ2-1; D is uncertain. V shed 1 base and J shed 7 bases, with 3 bases lying between them. Looked up from germline, CDR1 is SGHDT and CDR2 is YYEEEE. The CDR3 consists of 11 residues. CDR3 residues: CASSLTNEQFF. DNA of the CDR3: TGTGCCAGCAGCTTGACGAATGAGCAGTTCTTC. Full variable domain (outside the CDR3, taken from reference TRBV5-6 and TRBJ2-1): DAGVTQSPTHLIKTRGQQVTLRCSPKSGHDTVSWYQQALGQGPQFIFQYYEEEERQRGNFPDRFSGHQFPNYSSELNVNALLLGDSALYLCASSLTNEQFFGPGTRLTVL.

This chain joins TRBV14 and TRBJ2-5; D unresolved. Trimming pared 4 bases from V and 4 bases from J, leaving 13 bases between. Germline values: CDR1 SGHDN, CDR2 FVKESK. This CDR3 contains 14 residues. CDR3 DNA sequence: TGTGCCAGCAGCCCCAGTGTCAGGCGAGAGACCCAGTACTTC. Its protein is CASSPSVRRETQYF.

In nucleotides, the CDR3 is TGTGCCAGCAGCTTGGGCTCCCCAAATGAGCAGTTCTTC. The encoded protein is CASSLGSPNEQFF. The chain links TRBV11-3 to TRBJ2-1, with unresolved D. The CDR3 length is 13 residues. V was cut by 3 bases and J by 7 bases, with 10 bases left in between. CDR1 is SGHNT, CDR2 YENEEA, per germline.

The chain has TRBV10-3 and TRBJ2-1, with D perhaps matching TRBD1 or TRBD2 (6 bases each). The CDR3 length is 17 residues. The V end was cut by 3 bases, the J end by 5 bases, with 20 bases between. Germline CDR1 reads ENHRY; CDR2 reads SYGVKD. The CDR3 region has the DNA TGTGCCATCAGTGAAGGGGGGCCCCAAGGGGTAAACAATGAGCAGTTCTTC. This translates into CAISEGGPQGVNNEQFF.

The rearrangement uses TRBV7-9 and TRBJ2-2; TRBD2 might be the D (5 bases). The CDR3 has 17 amino acids. The germline V gene has CDR1 SEHNR and CDR2 FQNEAQ (reference sequence). Deletions cut 7 bases from V and 1 base from J, with 19 bases between. As DNA, the CDR3 is TGTGCCAGCACCCCTTGGGGAGAGGACGAGAACACCGGGGAGCTGTTTTTT. It is translated as CASTPWGEDENTGELFF.

The rearrangement joins TRBV29-1 to TRBJ2-7, with a possible D match to TRBD1 (7 bases). V was shortened by 4 bases and J by 1 base, with 14 bases between the two germline ends. The CDR3 has 14 residues. The germline CDR1 and CDR2 sequences are SQVTM and ANQGSEA. The CDR3 region is CSVGSRDSSYEQYF. CDR3 bases: TGCAGCGTTGGGTCGCGGGACAGTTCCTACGAGCAGTACTTC.

The gene calls are TRBV4-1 and TRBJ2-1; 9 bases align to TRBD2. Germline values: CDR1 MGHRA, CDR2 YSYEKL. Trimming cost V 0 bases and J 5 bases; bases outside gene matches: 5. This CDR3 is built from 16 residues. As DNA, the CDR3 is TGCGCCAGCAGCCAAGAAGCGGGAGGCAGCGACAATGAGCAGTTCTTC. Residues: CASSQEAGGSDNEQFF.

This clone appeared a single time. The chain couples TRBV29-1 to TRBJ2-7; 8 positions match TRBD1. The V and J ends lost 7 bases and 6 bases, in that order; junction bases with no gene match: 14. This CDR3 has 14 residues. CDR1 and CDR2 from the germline V gene are SQVTM and ANQGSEA. The CDR3 protein is CSAIPSDRVSEQYF. Here the CDR3 DNA reads TGCAGCGCCATACCATCGGACAGGGTCAGCGAGCAGTACTTC.

This sequence joins TRBV6-8 and TRBJ2-7, with a weak D call TRBD2 (8 bases). V was pared by 4 bases and J by 7 bases, with 26 bases between. In germline, CDR1 is MNHGY, CDR2 SAAAGT. This CDR3 contains 17 residues. The CDR3 loop is CASSCRGKAGGLGEQYF. DNA for the CDR3: TGTGCCAGCAGTTGCAGGGGGAAGGCGGGAGGCCTGGGTGAGCAGTACTTC.

The rearrangement uses TRBV9 and TRBJ2-5, with D unclear. CDR1 and CDR2 from the germline V gene are SGDLS and YYNGEE. The V end was cut by 3 bases, the J end by 5 bases, with 8 bases between. The CDR3 is 12 residues long. In DNA, the CDR3 is TGTGCCAGCAGCGCCTATGGGGAGACCCAGTACTTC. Its translation is CASSAYGETQYF.

The chain has TRBV29-1 and TRBJ2-3, with D perhaps TRBD2 (6 bases). V lost 1 base, J lost 6 bases, and 17 bases lay in between. The length of the CDR3 is 15 residues. The germline V gene encodes CDR1 SQVTM and CDR2 ANQGSEA. The CDR3 reads CSVEGGDSARDTQYF. Written as DNA, the CDR3 is TGCAGCGTTGAAGGGGGGGACTCGGCAAGGGATACGCAGTATTTT.

The rearrangement joins TRBV28 to TRBJ1-6; the match to TRBD1 covers 8 bases. Germline CDR1 MDHEN, CDR2 SYDVKM. This CDR3 comprises 16 residues. V dropped 0 bases and J dropped 9; count of bases not matched to a gene: 7. CDR3 sequence (DNA): TGTGCCAGCAGTTTATGGTTGACAGGGGAAGGTTCACCCCTCCACTTT. Its translation: CASSLWLTGEGSPLHF. Combining the CDR3 with reference TRBV28 and TRBJ1-6 gives the whole variable domain DVKVTQSSRYLVKRTGEKVFLECVQDMDHENMFWYRQDPGLGLRLIYFSYDVKMKEKGDIPEGYSVSREKKERFSLILESASTNQTSMYLCASSLWLTGEGSPLHFGNGTRLTVT.

The chain links TRBV4-1 to TRBJ2-7, with D possibly being TRBD2 (6 bases). With 6 bases removed from V and 0 bases from J, the gap between germline ends came to 18 bases. The CDR3 covers 16 residues. Germline V gives CDR1 MGHRA, CDR2 YSYEKL. CDR3 loop: CASSPRVAESSYEQYF. CDR3 nucleotides: TGCGCCAGCAGTCCCCGGGTAGCGGAAAGCTCCTACGAGCAGTACTTC.